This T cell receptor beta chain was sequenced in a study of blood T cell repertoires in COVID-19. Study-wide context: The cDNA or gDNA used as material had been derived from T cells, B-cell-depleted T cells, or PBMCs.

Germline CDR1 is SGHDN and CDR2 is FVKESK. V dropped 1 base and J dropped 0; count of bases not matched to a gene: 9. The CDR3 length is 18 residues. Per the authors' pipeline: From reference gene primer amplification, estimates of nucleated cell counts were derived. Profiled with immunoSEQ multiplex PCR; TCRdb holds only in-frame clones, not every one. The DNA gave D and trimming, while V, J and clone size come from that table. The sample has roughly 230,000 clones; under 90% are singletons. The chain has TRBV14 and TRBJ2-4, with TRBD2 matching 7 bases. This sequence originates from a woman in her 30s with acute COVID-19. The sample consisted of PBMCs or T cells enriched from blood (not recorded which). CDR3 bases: TGTGCCAGCAGCCAAGGCGGGGGAAGTTCCCCAGCCAAAAACATTCAGTACTTC. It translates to CASSQGGGSSPAKNIQYF.